The present T cell receptor (beta chain) was sequenced within a study of T cells after yellow fever vaccination. At the level of the study: With SMART-Seq v4 Ultra Low Input, the fractions containing low cell numbers were prepared.

In its sample, this clonotype was seen a few times. The antigen is unknown. A read error may account for a junction end that differs from germline. The CDR3 is made up of 13 amino acids. CDR1 is SGHDN and CDR2 is FVKESK in the germline V gene. Production of TCR cDNA was by 5'RACE template switching, which also added a universal primer site and UMIs. TCRdb recomputed calls from the 5' RACE reads with MiXCR, one row per CDR3 protein. Here the sample spans some 670,000 distinct CDR3 sequences, approximately 13% being singletons. Study-wide results and limits: Of the clonotypes, a small share occurred in both CD4 and CD8 compartments.

The J gene is TRBJ2-1, the V gene TRBV14; 13 nucleotides align to TRBD2. Here the sequenced sample was PBMCs, taken on the day of the yellow fever booster vaccination. The sequence came from a man younger than 45 who received the YFV17D yellow fever vaccine. For the CDR3, the DNA is TGTGCCAGCAGCCAAACCACTAGCGGGAGGGGCCTCTTC. This codes for CASSQTTSGRGLF.